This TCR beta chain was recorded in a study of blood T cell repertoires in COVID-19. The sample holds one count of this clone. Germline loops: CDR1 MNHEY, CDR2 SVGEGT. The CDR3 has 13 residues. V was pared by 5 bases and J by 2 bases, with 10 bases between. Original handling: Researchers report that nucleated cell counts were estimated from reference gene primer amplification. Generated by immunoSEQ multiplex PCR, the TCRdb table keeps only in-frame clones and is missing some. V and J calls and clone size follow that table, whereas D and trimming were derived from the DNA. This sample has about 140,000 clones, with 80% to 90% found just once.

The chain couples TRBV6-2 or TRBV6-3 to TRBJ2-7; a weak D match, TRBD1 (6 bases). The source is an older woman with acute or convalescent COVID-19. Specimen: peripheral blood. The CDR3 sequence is CASSDRRAYEQYF. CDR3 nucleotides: TGTGCCAGCAGTGACAGGCGAGCCTACGAGCAGTACTTC.